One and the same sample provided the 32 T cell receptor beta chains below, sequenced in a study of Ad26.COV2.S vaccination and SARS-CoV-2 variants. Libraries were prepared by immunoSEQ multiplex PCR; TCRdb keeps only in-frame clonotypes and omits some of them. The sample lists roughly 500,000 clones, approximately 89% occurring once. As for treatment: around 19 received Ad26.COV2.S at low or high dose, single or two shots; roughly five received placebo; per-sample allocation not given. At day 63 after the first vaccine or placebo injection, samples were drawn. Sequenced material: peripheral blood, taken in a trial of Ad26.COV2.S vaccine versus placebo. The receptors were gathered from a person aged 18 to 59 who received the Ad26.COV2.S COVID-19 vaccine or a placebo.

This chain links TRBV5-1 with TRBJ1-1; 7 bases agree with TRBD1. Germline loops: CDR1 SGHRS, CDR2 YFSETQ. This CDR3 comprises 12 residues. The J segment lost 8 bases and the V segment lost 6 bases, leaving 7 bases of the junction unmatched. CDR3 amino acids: CASMATGPEAFF. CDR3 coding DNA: TGCGCCAGCATGGCGACAGGGCCCGAAGCTTTCTTT.

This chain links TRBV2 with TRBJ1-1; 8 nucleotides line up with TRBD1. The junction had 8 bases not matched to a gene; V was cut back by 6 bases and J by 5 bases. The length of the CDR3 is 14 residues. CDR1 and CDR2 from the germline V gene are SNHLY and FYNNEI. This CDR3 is CASRTTGGRTEAFF. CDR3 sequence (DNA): TGTGCCAGCAGAACTACAGGGGGGAGGACTGAAGCTTTCTTT.

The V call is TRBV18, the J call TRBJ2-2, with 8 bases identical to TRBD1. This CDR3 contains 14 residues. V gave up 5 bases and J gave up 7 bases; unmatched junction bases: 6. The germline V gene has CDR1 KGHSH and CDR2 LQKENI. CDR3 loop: CASSSIGQGGELFF. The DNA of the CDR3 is TGTGCCAGCTCATCAATTGGACAGGGCGGGGAGCTGTTTTTT.

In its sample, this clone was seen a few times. CDR3 nucleotides: TGCGCCAGCAGCCAAGATCTCGCGTCAGATACGCAGTATTTT. It codes for CASSQDLASDTQYF. The V gene is TRBV4-3, the J gene TRBJ2-3; D gene uncertain. Between the trimmed V and J ends, which lost 0 bases and 4 bases, there was a span of 8 bases. Germline CDR1 reads LGHNA; CDR2 reads YSLEER. The CDR3 has 14 residues.

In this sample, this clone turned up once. The CDR3 region is CASSSREDGQLRYTF. The CDR3, as DNA: TGTGCCAGCAGCTCCCGCGAGGACGGACAACTCCGCTACACCTTC. This chain joins TRBV5-4 and TRBJ1-2, with D perhaps TRBD1 (5 bases). V was cut by 3 bases and J by 9 bases, with 21 bases left in between. Germline V lookup: CDR1 SGHNT, CDR2 YYREEE (reference sequence). This CDR3 is built from 15 residues.

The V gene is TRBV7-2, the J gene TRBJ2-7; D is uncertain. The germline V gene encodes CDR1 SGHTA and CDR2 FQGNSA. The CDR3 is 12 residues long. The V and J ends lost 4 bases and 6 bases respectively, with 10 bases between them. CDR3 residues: CASSSSLVEQYV. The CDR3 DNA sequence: TGTGCCAGCAGCTCCTCTCTGGTCGAGCAGTACGTC.

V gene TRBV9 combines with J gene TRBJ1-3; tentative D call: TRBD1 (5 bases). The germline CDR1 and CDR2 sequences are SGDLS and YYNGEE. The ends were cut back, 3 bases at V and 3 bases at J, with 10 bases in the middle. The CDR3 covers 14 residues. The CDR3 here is CASSDRGLGNTIYF. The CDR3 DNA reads TGTGCCAGCAGCGACCGGGGCCTTGGAAACACCATATATTTT.

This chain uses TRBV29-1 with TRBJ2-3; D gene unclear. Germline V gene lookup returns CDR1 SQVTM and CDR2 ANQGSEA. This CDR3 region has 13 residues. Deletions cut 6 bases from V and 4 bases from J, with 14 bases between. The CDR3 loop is CSVPPATSDTQYF. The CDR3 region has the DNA TGCAGCGTGCCTCCCGCGACATCAGATACGCAGTATTTT.

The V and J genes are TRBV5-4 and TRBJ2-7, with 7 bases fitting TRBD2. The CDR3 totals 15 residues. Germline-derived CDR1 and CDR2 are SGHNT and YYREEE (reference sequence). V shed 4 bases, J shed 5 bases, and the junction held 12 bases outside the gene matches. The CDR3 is CASSRTSAGYNEQYV. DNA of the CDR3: TGTGCCAGCAGCCGTACTAGCGCCGGGTACAACGAGCAGTACGTC.

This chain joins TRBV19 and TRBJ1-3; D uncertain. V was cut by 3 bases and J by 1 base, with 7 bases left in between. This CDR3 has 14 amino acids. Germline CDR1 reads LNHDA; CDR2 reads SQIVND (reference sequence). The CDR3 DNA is TGTGCCAGTAGTATTCACATTTCTGGAAACACCATATATTTT. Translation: CASSIHISGNTIYF. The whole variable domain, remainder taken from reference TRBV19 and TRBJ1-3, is DGGITQSPKYLFRKEGQNVTLSCEQNLNHDAMYWYRQDPGQGLRLIYYSQIVNDFQKGDIAEGYSVSREKKESFPLTVTSAQKNPTAFYLCASSIHISGNTIYFGEGSWLTVV.

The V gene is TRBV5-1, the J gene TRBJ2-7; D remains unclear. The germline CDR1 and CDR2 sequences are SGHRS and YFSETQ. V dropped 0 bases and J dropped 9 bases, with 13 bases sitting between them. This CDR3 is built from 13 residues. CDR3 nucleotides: TGCGCCAGCAGCTTGGATGTGGTTGGTGGGCAGTACTTC. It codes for CASSLDVVGGQYF.

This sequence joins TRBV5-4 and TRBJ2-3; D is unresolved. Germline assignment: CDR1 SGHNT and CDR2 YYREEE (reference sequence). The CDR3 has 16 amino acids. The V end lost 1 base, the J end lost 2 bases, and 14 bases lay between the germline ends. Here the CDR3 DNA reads TGTGCCAGCAGCTTGTTGGGTTATCCCTACACAGATACGCAGTATTTT. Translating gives CASSLLGYPYTDTQYF. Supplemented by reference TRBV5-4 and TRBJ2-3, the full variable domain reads ETGVTQSPTHLIKTRGQQVTLRCSSQSGHNTVSWYQQALGQGPQFIFQYYREEENGRGNFPPRFSGLQFPNYSSELNVNALELDDSALYLCASSLLGYPYTDTQYFGPGTRLTVL.

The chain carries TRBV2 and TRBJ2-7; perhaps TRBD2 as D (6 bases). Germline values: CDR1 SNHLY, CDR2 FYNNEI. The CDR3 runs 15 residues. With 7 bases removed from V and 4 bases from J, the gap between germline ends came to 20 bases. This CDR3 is CASTLGPGDWYEQYV. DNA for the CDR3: TGTGCCAGCACTTTGGGGCCGGGAGATTGGTACGAGCAGTACGTC.

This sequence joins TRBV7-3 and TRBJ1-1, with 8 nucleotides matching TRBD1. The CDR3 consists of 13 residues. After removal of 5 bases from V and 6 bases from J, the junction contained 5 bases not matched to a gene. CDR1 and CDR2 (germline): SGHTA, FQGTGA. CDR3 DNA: TGTGCCAGCAGCACAATACAGGGGGCTGAAGCTTTCTTT. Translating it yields CASSTIQGAEAFF.

The CDR3 spells CASSPRHRTEAFF. The CDR3, as DNA: TGTGCCAGCAGTCCCAGACATCGGACTGAAGCTTTCTTT. The chain is built from TRBV3-1 (or the pseudogene TRBV3-2) and TRBJ1-1; D remains unclear. The germline CDR1 and CDR2 sequences are LGHDT and YNNKEL (reference sequence). The CDR3 consists of 13 residues. Trimming removed 6 bases from V and 5 bases from J, with 13 bases in between.

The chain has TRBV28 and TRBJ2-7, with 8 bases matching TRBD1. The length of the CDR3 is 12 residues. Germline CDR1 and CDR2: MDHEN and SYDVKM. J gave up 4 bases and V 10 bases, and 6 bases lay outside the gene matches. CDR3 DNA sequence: TGTGCCACCAGGGGGCGGTGGTACGAGCAGTACTTC. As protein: CATRGRWYEQYF.

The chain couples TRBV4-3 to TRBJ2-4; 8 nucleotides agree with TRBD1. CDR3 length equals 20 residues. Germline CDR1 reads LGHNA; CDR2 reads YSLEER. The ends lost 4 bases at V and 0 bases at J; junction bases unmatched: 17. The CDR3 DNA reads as TGCGCCAGCAGCCGAACAAGGGGACAGGATCTCACTCTAGCCAAAAACATTCAGTACTTC. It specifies CASSRTRGQDLTLAKNIQYF.

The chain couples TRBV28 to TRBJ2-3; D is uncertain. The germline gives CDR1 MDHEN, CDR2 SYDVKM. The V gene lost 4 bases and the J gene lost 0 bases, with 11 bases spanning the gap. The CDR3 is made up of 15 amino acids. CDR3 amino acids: CASSSGGTSTDTQYF. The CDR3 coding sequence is TGTGCCAGCAGTTCGGGCGGCACTAGCACAGATACGCAGTATTTT.

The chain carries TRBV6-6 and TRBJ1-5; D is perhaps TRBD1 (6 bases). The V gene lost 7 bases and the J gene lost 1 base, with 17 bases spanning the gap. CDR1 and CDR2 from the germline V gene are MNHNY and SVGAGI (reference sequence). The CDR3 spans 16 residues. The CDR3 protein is CASNPPGARSNQPQHF. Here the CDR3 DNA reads TGTGCCAGCAACCCGCCGGGGGCGAGAAGCAATCAGCCCCAGCATTTT.

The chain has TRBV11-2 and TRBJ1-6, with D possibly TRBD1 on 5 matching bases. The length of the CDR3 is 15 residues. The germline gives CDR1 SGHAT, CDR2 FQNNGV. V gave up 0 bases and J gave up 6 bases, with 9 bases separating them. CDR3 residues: CASSLDRAVNSPLHF. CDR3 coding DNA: TGTGCCAGCAGCTTAGACAGGGCGGTTAATTCACCCCTCCACTTT.

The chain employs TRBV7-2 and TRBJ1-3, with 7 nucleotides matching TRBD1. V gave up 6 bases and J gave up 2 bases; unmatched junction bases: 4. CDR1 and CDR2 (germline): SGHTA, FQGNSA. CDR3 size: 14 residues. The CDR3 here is CASRPTGAGNTIYF. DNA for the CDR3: TGTGCCAGCAGGCCCACAGGGGCTGGAAACACCATATATTTT. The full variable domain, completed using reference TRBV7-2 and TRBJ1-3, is GAGVSQSPSNKVTEKGKDVELRCDPISGHTALYWYRQSLGQGLEFLIYFQGNSAPDKSGLPSDRFSAERTGGSVSTLTIQRTQQEDSAVYLCASRPTGAGNTIYFGEGSWLTVV.

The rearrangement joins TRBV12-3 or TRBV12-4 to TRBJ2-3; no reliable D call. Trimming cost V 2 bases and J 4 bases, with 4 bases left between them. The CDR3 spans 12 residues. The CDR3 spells CASSLLADTQYF. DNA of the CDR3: TGTGCCAGCAGTTTATTAGCAGATACGCAGTATTTT.

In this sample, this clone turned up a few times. This CDR3 reads CASSISGDHPAQYF. CDR3 DNA: TGTGCCAGTAGTATTTCCGGGGACCACCCGGCGCAGTATTTT. The gene calls are TRBV19 and TRBJ2-3; D may correspond to TRBD1 or TRBD2 (5 bases each). Germline V gene lookup returns CDR1 LNHDA and CDR2 SQIVND (reference sequence). V gave up 3 bases and J gave up 10 bases, with 17 bases separating them. This CDR3 region has 14 residues.

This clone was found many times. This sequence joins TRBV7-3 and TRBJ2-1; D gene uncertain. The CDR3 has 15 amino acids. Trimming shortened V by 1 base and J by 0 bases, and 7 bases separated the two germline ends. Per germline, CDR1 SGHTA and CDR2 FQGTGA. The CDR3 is CASSLSLSSYNEQFF. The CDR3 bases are TGTGCCAGCAGCTTAAGCCTAAGCTCCTACAATGAGCAGTTCTTC.

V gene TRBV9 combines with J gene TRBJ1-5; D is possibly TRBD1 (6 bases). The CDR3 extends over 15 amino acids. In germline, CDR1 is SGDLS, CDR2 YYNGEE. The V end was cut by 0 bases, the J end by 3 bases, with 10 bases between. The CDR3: CASSVEGGINQPQHF. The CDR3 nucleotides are TGTGCCAGCAGCGTAGAGGGGGGAATCAATCAGCCCCAGCATTTT.

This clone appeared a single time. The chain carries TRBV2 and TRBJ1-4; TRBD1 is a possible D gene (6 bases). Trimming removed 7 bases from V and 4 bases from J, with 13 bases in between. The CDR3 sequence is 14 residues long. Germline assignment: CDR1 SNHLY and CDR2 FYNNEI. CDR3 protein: CASKLGQSNEKLFF. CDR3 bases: TGTGCCAGCAAATTAGGACAGAGTAATGAAAAACTGTTTTTT.

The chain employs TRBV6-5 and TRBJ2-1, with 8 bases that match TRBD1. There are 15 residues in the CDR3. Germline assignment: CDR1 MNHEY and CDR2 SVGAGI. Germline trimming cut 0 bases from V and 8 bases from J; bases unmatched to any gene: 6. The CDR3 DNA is TGTGCCAGCAGTTACTCTCACCGGACAGGGCATGAGCAGTTCTTC. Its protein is CASSYSHRTGHEQFF.

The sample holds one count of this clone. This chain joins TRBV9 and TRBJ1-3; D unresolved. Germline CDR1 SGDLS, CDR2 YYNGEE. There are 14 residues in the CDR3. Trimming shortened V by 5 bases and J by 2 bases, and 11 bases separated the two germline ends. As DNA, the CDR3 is TGTGCCAGCAGAGGCGCTACCCCTGGAAACACCATATATTTT. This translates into CASRGATPGNTIYF.

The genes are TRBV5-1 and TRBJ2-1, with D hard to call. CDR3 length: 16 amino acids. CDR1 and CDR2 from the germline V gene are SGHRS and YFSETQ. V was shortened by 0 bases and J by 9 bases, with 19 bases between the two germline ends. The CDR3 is CASSLGGMLSLGEQFF. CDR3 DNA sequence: TGCGCCAGCAGCTTGGGGGGAATGTTGAGTTTGGGTGAGCAGTTCTTC. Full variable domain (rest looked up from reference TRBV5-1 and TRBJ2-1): KAGVTQTPRYLIKTRGQQVTLSCSPISGHRSVSWYQQTPGQGLQFLFEYFSETQRNKGNFPGRFSGRQFSNSRSEMNVSTLELGDSALYLCASSLGGMLSLGEQFFGPGTRLTVL.

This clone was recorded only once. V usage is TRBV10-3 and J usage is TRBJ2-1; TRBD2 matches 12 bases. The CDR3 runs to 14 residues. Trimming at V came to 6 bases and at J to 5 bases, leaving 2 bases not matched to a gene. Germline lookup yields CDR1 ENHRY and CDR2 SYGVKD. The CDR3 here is CAIRRTSGNNEQFF. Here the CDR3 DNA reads TGTGCCATCAGAAGGACTAGCGGGAACAATGAGCAGTTCTTC.

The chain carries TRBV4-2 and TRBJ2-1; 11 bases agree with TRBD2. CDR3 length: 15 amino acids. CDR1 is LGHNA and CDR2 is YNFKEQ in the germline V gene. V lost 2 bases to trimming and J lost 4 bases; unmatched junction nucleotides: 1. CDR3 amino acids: CASSQRLAGYNEQFF. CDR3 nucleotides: TGTGCCAGCAGCCAAAGACTAGCGGGATACAATGAGCAGTTCTTC.

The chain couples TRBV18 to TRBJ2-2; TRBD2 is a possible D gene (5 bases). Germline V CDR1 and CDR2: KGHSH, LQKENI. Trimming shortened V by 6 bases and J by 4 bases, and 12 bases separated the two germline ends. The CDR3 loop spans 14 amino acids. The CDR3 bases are TGTGCCAGCTCCCAAGCGGCGGGCACCGGGGAGCTGTTTTTT. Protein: CASSQAAGTGELFF. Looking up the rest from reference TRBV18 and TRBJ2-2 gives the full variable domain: NAGVMQNPRHLVRRRGQEARLRCSPMKGHSHVYWYRQLPEEGLKFMVYLQKENIIDESGMPKERFSAEFPKEGPSILRIQQVVRGDSAAYFCASSQAAGTGELFFGEGSRLTVL.